Listed here are 19 T cell receptor beta chains from one sample, sequenced in a study of patients and donors after allogeneic stem cell transplantation. One entry per CDR3 protein results from TCRdb running MiXCR on the RT-PCR reads. The table records approximately 410,000 distinct CDR3 sequences, 16% of them present only once. The sample was blood, either unsorted or a sorted T cell fraction (not recorded which). The receptors here all came from a human donor who was either an allogeneic HSCT recipient or a stem cell or donor lymphocyte infusion donor (not recorded which). It is not recorded whose cells these are; they may come from a transplant donor.

This clonotype was observed a few times. This rearrangement joins TRBV2 to TRBJ2-4, with 8 bases fitting TRBD1. The CDR3 extends over 16 amino acids. V dropped 6 bases and J dropped 1; count of bases not matched to a gene: 8. CDR1 and CDR2 from the germline V gene are SNHLY and FYNNEI. CDR3 DNA sequence: TGTGCCAGCAGGGGACAGGCCTACGAGGCCAAAAACATTCAGTACTTC. Residues: CASRGQAYEAKNIQYF.

This clonotype was detected a few times. V and J are TRBV6-6 and TRBJ2-2; weak D call: TRBD2 (5 bases). The CDR3 contains 12 residues. CDR1 and CDR2 from the germline V gene are MNHNY and SVGAGI (reference sequence). Trimming removed 8 bases at V and 3 bases at J, with 7 bases between. The CDR3 sequence is CASEEDTGELFF. DNA for the CDR3: TGTGCCAGCGAGGAGGACACCGGGGAGCTGTTTTTT.

This clonotype turned up a few times. The chain has TRBV7-9 and TRBJ1-1; D is unresolved. The CDR3 is 12 residues long. The ends were cut back, 5 bases at V and 2 bases at J, with 6 bases in the middle. The germline CDR1 and CDR2 sequences are SEHNR and FQNEAQ (reference sequence). CDR3 in amino acids: CASSLHNTEAFF. The CDR3 DNA reads TGTGCCAGCAGCCTCCACAACACTGAAGCTTTCTTT.

The chain is built from TRBV20-1 and TRBJ2-7; D remains ambiguous. The germline gives CDR1 DFQATT, CDR2 SNEGSKA (reference sequence). V was pared by 1 base and J by 6 bases, with 13 bases between. The length of the CDR3 is 13 residues. Here the CDR3 reads CSARVGRLVEQYF. The CDR3 DNA reads TGCAGTGCTAGAGTAGGCAGGCTTGTCGAGCAGTACTTC.

The chain is built from TRBV11-2 and TRBJ1-1, with a possible D match to TRBD1 (5 bases). CDR3 length: 14 amino acids. V lost 5 bases and J 4 bases, leaving 14 bases between the germline ends. The germline CDR1 and CDR2 sequences are SGHAT and FQNNGV. CDR3 sequence: CASSQWGAATEAFF. The CDR3 nucleotides are TGTGCCAGCAGCCAGTGGGGCGCCGCCACTGAAGCTTTCTTT.

This clonotype has a count of ten or more. The J gene is TRBJ2-7, the V gene TRBV4-1; D remains ambiguous. The germline CDR1 and CDR2 sequences are MGHRA and YSYEKL. Trimming shortened V by 1 base and J by 1 base, and 5 bases separated the two germline ends. There are 13 residues in the CDR3. The CDR3 reads CASSQVSSYEQYF. In nucleotides, the CDR3 is TGCGCCAGCAGCCAAGTCAGTTCCTACGAGCAGTACTTC.

In this sample, this clonotype turned up a few times. This chain links TRBV7-9 with TRBJ1-1; unclear D gene. Germline CDR1 is SEHNR and CDR2 is FQNEAQ (reference sequence). The CDR3 contains 15 residues. Trimming stripped 3 bases from V and 2 bases from J, with 13 bases between. The CDR3: CASSFERAINTEAFF. In DNA, the CDR3 is TGTGCCAGCAGCTTCGAAAGGGCGATTAACACTGAAGCTTTCTTT. Combining the CDR3 with reference TRBV7-9 and TRBJ1-1 gives the whole variable domain DTGVSQNPRHKITKRGQNVTFRCDPISEHNRLYWYRQTLGQGPEFLTYFQNEAQLEKSRLLSDRFSAERPKGSFSTLEIQRTEQGDSAMYLCASSFERAINTEAFFGQGTRLTVV.

This clonotype was counted between two and nine times. This chain uses TRBV5-1 with TRBJ2-1; TRBD1 matches 9 bases. The V gene end was trimmed by 4 bases and the J gene end by 7 bases; junction bases not matched to a gene: 9. Germline V gene lookup returns CDR1 SGHRS and CDR2 YFSETQ. The CDR3 covers 15 residues. The CDR3 region is CASSGDRGNHNEQFF. The CDR3 DNA follows: TGCGCCAGCAGCGGAGACAGGGGGAATCATAATGAGCAGTTCTTC.

In this sample, this clonotype turned up a few times. The chain combines TRBV27 with TRBJ1-1; D uncertain. The V end was cut by 2 bases, the J end by 0 bases, with 16 bases between. Germline V gene sequence: CDR1 MNHEY, CDR2 SMNVEV (reference sequence). This CDR3 is 17 amino acids long. CDR3 DNA sequence: TGTGCCAGCAGTTTAGCCACCCCCCGGAGGGTGAACACTGAAGCTTTCTTT. It is translated as CASSLATPRRVNTEAFF.

This clonotype was recorded a few times. This chain joins TRBV29-1 and TRBJ2-5; D is possibly TRBD2 (5 bases). Germline CDR1 reads SQVTM; CDR2 reads ANQGSEA. The CDR3 has 13 amino acids. V was clipped by 3 bases and J by 4 bases, with 12 bases between them. The CDR3 region is CSVDGGGGETQYF. The CDR3 region has the DNA TGCAGCGTTGACGGCGGCGGAGGAGAGACCCAGTACTTC.

This clonotype was seen only a few times. The chain employs TRBV12-3 or TRBV12-4 and TRBJ1-2; D uncertain. V lost 11 bases and J lost 0, with 16 bases in between. This CDR3 has 14 amino acids. CDR3 amino acids: CALTRATANYGYTF. CDR3 sequence (DNA): TGTGCCCTTACTCGGGCAACCGCTAACTATGGCTACACCTTC.

This clonotype was detected a few times. The genes are TRBV18 and TRBJ2-5; TRBD1 or TRBD2 may be the D gene (6 bases each). Germline CDR1 reads KGHSH; CDR2 reads LQKENI. V was clipped by 4 bases and J by 1 base, with 7 bases between them. This CDR3 contains 13 residues. The CDR3 DNA sequence: TGTGCCAGCTCACGGGGGGCCCAAGAGACCCAGTACTTC. Its protein is CASSRGAQETQYF.

This clonotype was seen a handful of times. CDR3 in amino acids: CASSQEMQGLHPQHF. The CDR3 nucleotides are TGCGCCAGCAGCCAAGAAATGCAGGGGCTTCACCCCCAGCATTTT. V usage is TRBV4-1 and J usage is TRBJ1-5; weak D call: TRBD1 (6 bases). This CDR3 comprises 15 residues. The germline gives CDR1 MGHRA, CDR2 YSYEKL. Trimming removed 0 bases from V and 10 bases from J, with 16 bases in between.

The CDR3 sequence is CSVEDIRQGVTGELFF. The CDR3 DNA is TGCAGCGTTGAAGATATAAGACAGGGGGTTACCGGGGAGCTGTTTTTT. The rearrangement uses TRBV29-1 and TRBJ2-2; the match to TRBD1 covers 9 bases. V shed 0 bases, J shed 5 bases, and the junction held 7 bases outside the gene matches. The CDR3 extends over 16 amino acids. CDR1 is SQVTM and CDR2 is ANQGSEA in the germline V gene.

The rearrangement joins TRBV30 to TRBJ2-5; D is perhaps TRBD2 (6 bases). V lost 3 bases, J lost 5 bases, and 19 bases lay in between. Germline CDR1 and CDR2: GTSNPN and SVGIG (reference sequence). The length of the CDR3 is 15 residues. In nucleotides, the CDR3 is TGTGCCTGGAGACCCGGACCCTTTGGGGGGGAGACCCAGTACTTC. Translation: CAWRPGPFGGETQYF.

This clonotype was observed a handful of times. The chain is built from TRBV6-2 or TRBV6-3 and TRBJ2-4; 10 bases agree with TRBD2. The CDR3 contains 19 residues. Germline loops: CDR1 MNHEY, CDR2 SVGEGT. V shed 0 bases and J 1 base; nucleotides not matched to a gene: 9. In nucleotides, the CDR3 is TGTGCCAGCAGTTACTCAAGCGGGGGGGCCGACCCGGCCAAAAACATTCAGTACTTC. Amino acids: CASSYSSGGADPAKNIQYF.

The rearrangement links TRBV19 to TRBJ2-2; D might be TRBD2 (5 bases). The CDR3 length is 15 residues. Germline lookup yields CDR1 LNHDA and CDR2 SQIVND (reference sequence). V was cut by 7 bases and J by 3 bases, with 15 bases left in between. Here the CDR3 DNA reads TGTGCCAGTAATAGAAGACTATCATACACCGGGGAGCTGTTTTTT. Its protein product is CASNRRLSYTGELFF.

This CDR3 reads CASSLKAGGRSTDTQYF. In nucleotides, the CDR3 is TGCGCCAGCAGCTTGAAGGCGGGAGGGCGGAGCACAGATACGCAGTATTTT. This rearrangement joins TRBV5-1 to TRBJ2-3; 9 positions agree with TRBD2. From germline, CDR1 is SGHRS and CDR2 YFSETQ. Unmatched junction bases numbered 6, after V lost 1 base and J lost 0 bases. The CDR3 extends over 17 amino acids.

This clonotype was counted only a few times. The rearrangement uses TRBV4-2 and TRBJ2-2; D is possibly TRBD1 (6 bases). V was pared by 1 base and J by 5 bases, with 17 bases between. Germline-derived CDR1 and CDR2 are LGHNA and YNFKEQ. CDR3 size: 17 residues. CDR3 sequence (DNA): TGTGCCAGCAGCCAAGGGGGACACTACAACCGGACCGGGGAGCTGTTTTTT. This codes for CASSQGGHYNRTGELFF.